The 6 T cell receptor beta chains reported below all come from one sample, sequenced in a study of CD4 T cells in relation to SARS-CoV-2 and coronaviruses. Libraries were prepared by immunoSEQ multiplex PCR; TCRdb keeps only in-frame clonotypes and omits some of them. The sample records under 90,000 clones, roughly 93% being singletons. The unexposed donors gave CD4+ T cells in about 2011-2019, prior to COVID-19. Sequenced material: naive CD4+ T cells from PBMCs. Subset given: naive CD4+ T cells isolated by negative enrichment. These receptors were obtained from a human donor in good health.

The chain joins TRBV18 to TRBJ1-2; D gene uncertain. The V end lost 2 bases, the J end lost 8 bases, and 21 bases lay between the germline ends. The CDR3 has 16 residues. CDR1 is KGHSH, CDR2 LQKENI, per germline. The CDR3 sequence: CASSPVSNGYSGGYTF. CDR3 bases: TGTGCCAGCTCACCAGTCAGCAATGGATACTCGGGAGGCTACACCTTC.

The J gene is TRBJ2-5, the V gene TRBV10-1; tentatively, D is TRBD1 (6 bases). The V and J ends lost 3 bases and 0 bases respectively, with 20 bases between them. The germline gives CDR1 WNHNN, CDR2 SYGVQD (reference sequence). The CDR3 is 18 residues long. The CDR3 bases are TGCGCCAGCAGTGATCTTACGGGACAAAAACTAGACCAAGAGACCCAGTACTTC. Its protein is CASSDLTGQKLDQETQYF.

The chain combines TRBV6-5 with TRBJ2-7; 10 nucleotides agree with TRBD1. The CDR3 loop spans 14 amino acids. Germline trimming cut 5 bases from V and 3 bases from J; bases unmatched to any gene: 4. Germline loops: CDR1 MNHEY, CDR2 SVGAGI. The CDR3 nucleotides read TGTGCCAGCAGTACGACAGGGGGCGGCTACGAGCAGTACTTC. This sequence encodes CASSTTGGGYEQYF.

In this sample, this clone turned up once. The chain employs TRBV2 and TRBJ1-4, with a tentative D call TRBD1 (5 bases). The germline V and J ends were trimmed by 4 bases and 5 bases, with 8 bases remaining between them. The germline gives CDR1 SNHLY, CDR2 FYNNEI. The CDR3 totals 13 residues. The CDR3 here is CASSGRGNEKLFF. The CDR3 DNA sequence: TGTGCCAGCAGTGGAAGGGGAAATGAAAAACTGTTTTTT.

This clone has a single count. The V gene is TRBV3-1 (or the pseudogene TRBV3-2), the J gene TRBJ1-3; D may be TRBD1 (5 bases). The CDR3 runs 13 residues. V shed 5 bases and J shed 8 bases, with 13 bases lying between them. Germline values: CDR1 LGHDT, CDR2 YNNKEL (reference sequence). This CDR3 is CASSAGHRDTIYF. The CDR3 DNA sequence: TGTGCCAGCAGCGCAGGACACCGGGACACCATATATTTT.

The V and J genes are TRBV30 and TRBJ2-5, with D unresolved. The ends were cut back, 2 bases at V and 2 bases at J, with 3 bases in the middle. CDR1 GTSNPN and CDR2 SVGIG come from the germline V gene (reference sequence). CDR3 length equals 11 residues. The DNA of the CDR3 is TGTGCCTGGAGTTCACAAGAGACCCAGTACTTC. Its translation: CAWSSQETQYF.